A selection of T cell receptor beta chains follows, all from one sample in a study of blood T cell repertoires in COVID-19. Clones were sequenced by immunoSEQ multiplex PCR, and TCRdb holds only the in-frame ones, with some missing. The sample holds some 140,000 clones; approximately 84% are singletons and the top ten take roughly a sixth. Sequences were obtained from peripheral blood. The receptors shown here come from a woman of 80 years or more with acute or convalescent COVID-19. Both conserved end residues are part of each CDR3. A D gene is named only where the DNA matches it firmly. Clone size is given for some rows only: seen once, a few or many times, or a class if the clone is expanded.

>TRBV9|TRBJ2-1|TRBD1|NA
TGTGCCAGCAGCGTAGTAGGGGGCACCTTTTCTTTCTCCTACAATGAGCAGTTCTTC
CASSVVGGTFSFSYNEQFF
>TRBV5-6|TRBJ2-7|NA|NA
TGTGCCAGCAGCTGGTCCAGGGTAGTTTTCTACGAGCAGTACTTC
CASSWSRVVFYEQYF
>TRBV30|TRBJ1-2|NA|NA
TGTGCCTGGAGTCCAGGACAGTTTAACTATGGCTACACCTTC
CAWSPGQFNYGYTF
>TRBV9|TRBJ2-2|NA|NA
TGTGCCAGCAGCGTAGCGGAGACCGGGGAGCTGTTTTTT
CASSVAETGELFF
>TRBV19|TRBJ1-5|TRBD1|NA
TGTGCCAGTAGTATCGGGACAGTACCCAATCAGCCCCAGCATTTT
CASSIGTVPNQPQHF
>TRBV18|TRBJ2-1|TRBD2|NA
TGTGCCAGCTCACCGACCGGGGGGGGAAGCGGGAGTTTTGAGCAGTTCTTC
CASSPTGGGSGSFEQFF
>TRBV7-6|TRBJ2-3|TRBD2|once
TGTGCCAGCAGCTTAACGGGCGGGAGAAGCCCAGATACGCAGTATTTT
CASSLTGGRSPDTQYF
>TRBV5-4|TRBJ2-1|TRBD1|NA
TGTGCCAGCAGCTCGGACAGGGCGGGTAATGAGCAGTTCTTC
CASSSDRAGNEQFF
>TRBV4-1|TRBJ2-7|NA|NA
TGCGCCAGCAGCCTCCGAGACTTCTCCTACGAGCAGTACTTC
CASSLRDFSYEQYF
>TRBV5-1|TRBJ1-1|TRBD1|NA
TGCGCCAGCAGCTTGGCAACCGGGACAGGGGCCACTGAAGCTTTCTTT
CASSLATGTGATEAFF
>TRBV7-9|TRBJ1-4|TRBD1|NA
TGTGCCAGCAGCACCGAGGGGGCTGCTAATGAAAAACTGTTTTTT
CASSTEGAANEKLFF
>TRBV5-1|TRBJ1-6|TRBD1|few
TGCGCCAGCAGCCGGGACAGGGCAGATAATTCACCCCTCCACTTT
CASSRDRADNSPLHF
>TRBV11-2|TRBJ2-7|NA|NA
TGTGCCAGCAGCTTAATTGCGAGGGGGACGTTCTACGAGCAGTACTTC
CASSLIARGTFYEQYF
>TRBV11-2|TRBJ2-3|NA|once
TGTGCCAGCAGCTTAGGGACTAGCACAGATACGCAGTATTTT
CASSLGTSTDTQYF
>TRBV6-5|TRBJ1-4|NA|NA
TGTGCCAGCAGTTACTGGGGCGGGGGCTGGAATGAAAAACTGTTTTTT
CASSYWGGGWNEKLFF
>TRBV25-1|TRBJ2-3|NA|NA
TGTGCCAGCAGTCTTCAAACAGGGGGGGCAGATACGCAGTATTTT
CASSLQTGGADTQYF
>TRBV7-8|TRBJ1-2|NA|NA
TGTGCCAGCAGCTTAGCACCTACTGGCTACACCTTC
CASSLAPTGYTF
>TRBV4-1|TRBJ1-2|TRBD1|NA
TGCGCCAGCAGCCAGTCAACGACCAGGGGGCCAAGTGGCTACACCTTC
CASSQSTTRGPSGYTF
>TRBV5-5|TRBJ2-7|NA|NA
TGTGCCAGCAGCCCCCTCGACCAGCGAGGCGAGCAGTACTTC
CASSPLDQRGEQYF
>TRBV18|TRBJ2-3|TRBD2|once
TGTGCCAGCTCACCCCCGGGACTAGCGGAACCTCCCAGCACAGATACGCAGTATTTT
CASSPPGLAEPPSTDTQYF
>TRBV20-1|TRBJ1-4|NA|NA
TGCAGTGCTGGCTTGAATGAAAAACTGTTTTTT
CSAGLNEKLFF
>TRBV19|TRBJ1-1|TRBD1|NA
TGTGCCAGTAATCCCACCAACAGGGGTGTTTGGAGAACTGAAGCTTTCTTT
CASNPTNRGVWRTEAFF
>TRBV6-5|TRBJ1-2|TRBD1|NA
TGTGCCAGCAGTTCTACGGGACAGGGAGTTAATGGCTACACCTTC
CASSSTGQGVNGYTF
>TRBV19|TRBJ1-6|NA|NA
TGTGCCAGTAGTACGAGGTCGAGCTCCTATAATTCACCCCTCCACTTT
CASSTRSSSYNSPLHF